This T cell receptor (beta chain) was identified during a study of blood T cell repertoires in COVID-19. About the study: The samples span acute and convalescent COVID-19 from the United States, Italy and Spain. T cells, B-cell-depleted T cells, or PBMCs supplied cDNA or gDNA.

This clone turned up a few times. The assay was immunoSEQ multiplex PCR, and TCRdb's table has in-frame clones only and misses some. Of about 45,000 clones listed, over 70% are singletons. The CDR3 totals 13 residues. With 7 bases clipped from V and 5 bases from J, the junction kept 8 bases outside the gene matches. Germline V gene lookup returns CDR1 SNHLY and CDR2 FYNNEI. Sequencing was done on a sample of peripheral blood. J is TRBJ2-7 and V is TRBV2, with 7 bases that match TRBD1. The TCR comes from a human donor in a cohort sampled during active COVID-19. CDR3 in DNA: TGTGCCAGCACCGATGGGACAGACGACGAGCAGTACTTC. Residues: CASTDGTDDEQYF.